The sequence of this T cell receptor beta chain was determined in a study of blood T cells in healthy people across ages. The CDR3 spans 13 residues. Trimming removed 4 bases from V and 9 bases from J, with 17 bases in between. The germline V gene has CDR1 SGHDT and CDR2 YYEEEE. Using a J-beta primer mix together with a sample-barcoded 5' primer, a second PCR was run for roughly 6 to 12 cycles. TCRdb reprocessed the 5' RACE reads via MiXCR and lists one record per CDR3 protein. The data show nearly 800,000 distinct CDR3 sequences, roughly three fifths seen once. The J gene is TRBJ2-7, the V gene TRBV5-6, with D unresolved. The receptor was derived from a man aged 40-55 years in good health. Sequencing was done on a sample of blood. The CDR3 DNA reads TGTGCCAGCAGCCAAGGACCAAACTTAGGGCAGTACTTC. Translated, it gives CASSQGPNLGQYF.